A single sample gave rise to the 24 T cell receptor beta chains below, sequenced in a study of T-cell memory formation after mild COVID-19. TCRdb used MiXCR to reprocess the 5' RACE reads, holding one entry per CDR3 protein. The table lists around 60,000 distinct CDR3 sequences, around a tenth of them singletons. Sequencing was done on a sample of PBMCs or a T cell subset sorted from them (not recorded which). The receptor set was obtained from a man younger than 30 who had mild COVID-19 (a few samples of this study predate the infection). Cell type and time point are not known.

V usage is TRBV2 and J usage is TRBJ2-5; unclear D gene. Germline lookup yields CDR1 SNHLY and CDR2 FYNNEI. This CDR3 has 13 residues. Trimming pared 4 bases from V and 3 bases from J, leaving 9 bases between. The CDR3: CASSGGYEETQYF. DNA of the CDR3: TGTGCCAGCAGTGGAGGCTACGAAGAGACCCAGTACTTC.

A few counts support this clonotype. The chain links TRBV9 to TRBJ1-1; TRBD1 might be the D (5 bases). Trimming pared 4 bases from V and 2 bases from J, leaving 9 bases between. This CDR3 contains 13 residues. Per germline, CDR1 SGDLS and CDR2 YYNGEE. The CDR3 region is CASSRGRNTEAFF. CDR3 coding DNA: TGTGCCAGCAGCAGGGGCCGAAACACTGAAGCTTTCTTT.

This clonotype was observed a handful of times. The J gene is TRBJ1-3, the V gene TRBV7-3; D unresolved. There are 12 residues in the CDR3. Trimming removed 1 base at V and 4 bases at J, with 2 bases between. The germline CDR1 and CDR2 sequences are SGHTA and FQGTGA. This chain's CDR3 is CASSLKGNTIYF. The CDR3 DNA reads TGTGCCAGCAGCTTAAAGGGAAACACCATATATTTT.

This clonotype came up a few times. The chain links TRBV27 to TRBJ2-3, with TRBD1 matching 10 bases. The germline gives CDR1 MNHEY, CDR2 SMNVEV (reference sequence). The ends lost 4 bases at V and 3 bases at J; junction bases unmatched: 4. The CDR3 is 15 residues long. CDR3 amino acids: CASSWTGGRTDTQYF. For the CDR3, the DNA is TGTGCCAGCAGTTGGACAGGGGGACGGACAGATACGCAGTATTTT.

The chain recombines TRBV12-3 or TRBV12-4 with TRBJ1-5, with a weak D call TRBD1 (5 bases). The CDR3 consists of 15 residues. The V end lost 1 base, the J end lost 4 bases, and 11 bases lay between the germline ends. CDR3 protein: CASSLGGRGNQPQHF. As DNA, the CDR3 is TGTGCCAGCAGTTTAGGGGGGAGGGGAAATCAGCCCCAGCATTTT.

The sample holds a few counts of this clonotype. The rearrangement joins TRBV3-1 to TRBJ2-1; 10 positions match TRBD1. The CDR3 consists of 14 residues. V dropped 2 bases and J dropped 15; count of bases not matched to a gene: 10. Looked up from germline, CDR1 is LGHDT and CDR2 is YNNKEL (reference sequence). For the CDR3, the DNA is TGTGCCAGCAGCCAAACGGCTCCGGGACAGGGGACGTTCTTC. Translated, it gives CASSQTAPGQGTFF.

This chain connects TRBV6-2 or TRBV6-3 to TRBJ2-3, with a tentative D call TRBD1 (5 bases). Germline V gene lookup returns CDR1 MNHEY and CDR2 SVGEGT. This CDR3 is built from 16 residues. V lost 6 bases, J lost 4 bases, and 20 bases lay in between. The CDR3 reads CASRGATVYLSDTQYF. The CDR3 nucleotides read TGTGCCAGCAGGGGTGCGACAGTTTATCTCTCAGATACGCAGTATTTT.

There are a few counts of this clonotype. The V gene is TRBV14, the J gene TRBJ1-6, with D uncertain. The germline V gene encodes CDR1 SGHDN and CDR2 FVKESK. This CDR3 region has 17 residues. With 0 bases removed from V and 0 bases from J, the gap between germline ends came to 9 bases. The DNA of the CDR3 is TGTGCCAGCAGCCAAGAGCTAGCGAGCTCCTATAATTCACCCCTCCACTTT. Protein product: CASSQELASSYNSPLHF.

The V call is TRBV5-1, the J call TRBJ1-5; D is undetermined. CDR1 is SGHRS and CDR2 is YFSETQ in the germline V gene. The CDR3 totals 15 residues. The V gene lost 0 bases and the J gene lost 2 bases, with 9 bases spanning the gap. The CDR3 DNA follows: TGCGCCAGCAGCTTGGATGGGTTGGGCAATCAGCCCCAGCATTTT. It encodes CASSLDGLGNQPQHF.

V gene TRBV2 combines with J gene TRBJ1-5; 9 positions match TRBD1. The germline gives CDR1 SNHLY, CDR2 FYNNEI. With 6 bases clipped from V and 5 bases from J, the junction kept 8 bases outside the gene matches. The CDR3 loop spans 15 amino acids. The CDR3 is CASSEQGARDQPQHF. Written as DNA, the CDR3 is TGTGCCAGCAGCGAACAGGGGGCGCGTGATCAGCCCCAGCATTTT.

The rearrangement uses TRBV9 and TRBJ2-1; the D gene is possibly TRBD1 (5 bases). V lost 0 bases and J 1 base, leaving 8 bases between the germline ends. This CDR3 spans 15 amino acids. The germline V gene has CDR1 SGDLS and CDR2 YYNGEE. The CDR3 DNA reads as TGTGCCAGCAGCGTAGGGCAGGGATCCTACAATGAGCAGTTCTTC. Translation gives CASSVGQGSYNEQFF. Full variable domain (rest looked up from reference TRBV9 and TRBJ2-1): DSGVTQTPKHLITATGQRVTLRCSPRSGDLSVYWYQQSLDQGLQFLIQYYNGEERAKGNILERFSAQQFPDLHSELNLSSLELGDSALYFCASSVGQGSYNEQFFGPGTRLTVL.

The chain is built from TRBV7-2 and TRBJ2-7; 7 bases are a match to TRBD1. Germline V gives CDR1 SGHTA, CDR2 FQGNSA. V dropped 3 bases and J dropped 3; count of bases not matched to a gene: 2. The CDR3 is made up of 13 amino acids. The CDR3 is CASSLGQHYEQYF. The CDR3 DNA reads as TGTGCCAGCAGCTTGGGACAGCACTACGAGCAGTACTTC.

The V and J genes are TRBV9 and TRBJ2-7; D is undetermined. With 6 bases removed from V and 8 bases from J, the gap between germline ends came to 6 bases. CDR1 and CDR2 (germline): SGDLS, YYNGEE. This CDR3 region has 9 residues. Here the CDR3 reads CASKAQQYF. The CDR3 nucleotides read TGTGCCAGCAAAGCTCAGCAGTACTTC.

This clonotype turned up a few times. This chain links TRBV10-3 with TRBJ2-5; D may be TRBD1 or TRBD2 (6 bases each). From germline, CDR1 is ENHRY and CDR2 SYGVKD. V was pared by 7 bases and J by 0 bases, with 9 bases between. CDR3 length: 13 amino acids. CDR3 nucleotides: TGTGCCATCAAGGGGGAGGACCAAGAGACCCAGTACTTC. The encoded protein is CAIKGEDQETQYF.

This clonotype has a count of ten or more. This sequence joins TRBV6-6 and TRBJ1-5; no clear D gene. This CDR3 has 14 residues. Per the germline V gene, CDR1 is MNHNY and CDR2 is SVGAGI (reference sequence). The V end lost 8 bases, the J end lost 0 bases, and 11 bases lay between the germline ends. The DNA for the CDR3 is TGTGCCAGCGGACCCTCGGATAGCAATCAGCCCCAGCATTTT. This translates into CASGPSDSNQPQHF.

This clonotype has only a few counts. The CDR3 sequence: CASSFAAREQFF. The CDR3 nucleotides read TGTGCCAGCAGCTTCGCAGCCCGCGAGCAGTTCTTC. The chain carries TRBV7-2 and TRBJ2-1; D call uncertain. The CDR3 loop spans 12 amino acids. The V gene lost 3 bases and the J gene lost 10 bases, with 10 bases spanning the gap. Germline V gives CDR1 SGHTA, CDR2 FQGNSA.

A word on this clonotype: The junction departs from the called germline gene at one end, perhaps through a read error. The V gene is TRBV5-1, the J gene TRBJ2-3; TRBD2 matches 7 bases. CDR1 SGHRS and CDR2 YFSETQ come from the germline V gene. The length of the CDR3 is 16 residues. CDR3 nucleotides: TGCGCCAGCAGCTTAGACAGCGGGGCTAGCACAGATATGCAGTATTTT. This gives the protein CASSLDSGASTDMQYF.

The chain couples TRBV6-2 or TRBV6-3 to TRBJ2-7; no clear D. Trimming took 6 bases from V and 4 from J, leaving 13 bases between them. The CDR3 length is 13 residues. Looked up from germline, CDR1 is MNHEY and CDR2 is SVGEGT. The DNA for the CDR3 is TGTGCCAGCAGGGGAACCGCCGGTTACGAGCAGTACGTC. This sequence encodes CASRGTAGYEQYV.

J is TRBJ2-3 and V is TRBV5-1; TRBD1 matches at 7 bases. The V and J ends lost 5 bases and 6 bases, in that order; junction bases with no gene match: 12. The CDR3 contains 15 residues. CDR1 and CDR2 (germline): SGHRS, YFSETQ. The CDR3 loop is CASRTGSGSLDTQYF. CDR3 DNA sequence: TGCGCCAGCAGGACAGGGTCCGGATCGTTGGATACGCAGTATTTT.

At least ten counts were recorded for this clonotype. The chain uses TRBV29-1 and TRBJ2-1; 12 bases map to TRBD1. This CDR3 is built from 17 residues. V dropped 0 bases and J dropped 9; count of bases not matched to a gene: 12. Germline V gene lookup returns CDR1 SQVTM and CDR2 ANQGSEA. The CDR3 DNA sequence: TGCAGCGTTGAAGACCCCCCGGGACAGGGGGCGAGAAGTGAGCAGTTCTTC. Translating it yields CSVEDPPGQGARSEQFF.

The genes are TRBV5-1 and TRBJ1-1; possibly TRBD1 for D (5 bases). The CDR3 has 15 residues. V shed 6 bases and J shed 4 bases, with 19 bases lying between them. In germline, CDR1 is SGHRS, CDR2 YFSETQ. DNA of the CDR3: TGCGCCAGCAACCCCGTCGGGGGAGGGGTCACTGAAGCTTTCTTT. Its translation is CASNPVGGGVTEAFF.

The chain links TRBV29-1 to TRBJ2-1; D gene unclear. Trimming took 4 bases from V and 6 from J, leaving 10 bases between them. Germline V gene sequence: CDR1 SQVTM, CDR2 ANQGSEA. CDR3 length equals 12 residues. The CDR3 DNA reads TGCAGCGTTGCCCCAAATGGCAATGAGCAGTTCTTC. Translation gives CSVAPNGNEQFF.

The V and J genes are TRBV6-5 and TRBJ1-5; D uncertain. V was trimmed by 6 bases and J by 9 bases, leaving 12 bases between them. CDR3 size: 12 residues. The germline V gene has CDR1 MNHEY and CDR2 SVGAGI. The CDR3 region is CASRATSGPQHF. Written as DNA, the CDR3 is TGTGCCAGCAGAGCTACATCCGGGCCCCAGCATTTT.

The rearrangement joins TRBV24-1 to TRBJ2-2; D might be TRBD1 (6 bases). V gave up 4 bases and J gave up 7 bases, with 15 bases separating them. Germline lookup yields CDR1 KGHDR and CDR2 SFDVKD. This CDR3 is built from 15 residues. The CDR3 region is CATSDQNRADGELFF. CDR3 in DNA: TGTGCCACCAGTGACCAGAACAGGGCGGACGGGGAGCTGTTTTTT.